The 32 T cell receptor beta chains reported below all come from one sample, sequenced in a study of shared clonotypes between healthy human individuals. Method: immunoSEQ multiplex PCR; TCRdb's copy keeps in-frame clones and lacks some. The table lists about 1 million clones, around four fifths of them singletons. The sequencing sample was made of memory CD4+ T cells sorted from blood. Subset noted: CD45RA-negative fraction. The receptors originated from a young man in good health.

The chain uses TRBV6-1 and TRBJ1-2; D might be TRBD1 (5 bases). Germline V gene sequence: CDR1 MNHNS, CDR2 SASEGT. V lost 2 bases and J lost 3, with 16 bases in between. This CDR3 is built from 16 residues. For the CDR3, the DNA is TGTGCCAGCAGTGAATGGGTGACGGGGGGGTACTATGGCTACACCTTC. Its protein is CASSEWVTGGYYGYTF.

CDR3 loop: CASSGGGGGAVETQYF. DNA for the CDR3: TGCGCCAGCAGCGGTGGAGGCGGGGGGGCCGTGGAGACCCAGTACTTC. This chain connects TRBV5-1 to TRBJ2-5; 9 bases map to TRBD2. The CDR3 contains 16 residues. Germline values: CDR1 SGHRS, CDR2 YFSETQ. V lost 4 bases and J lost 5; bases outside the gene matches: 12.

This clone appeared a single time. The chain has TRBV6-1 and TRBJ2-5, with 9 bases aligning to TRBD2. Trimming at V came to 3 bases and at J to 5 bases, leaving 10 bases not matched to a gene. The germline gives CDR1 MNHNS, CDR2 SASEGT. The CDR3 has 16 amino acids. CDR3 loop: CASSDMGSGGLETQYF. CDR3 nucleotide sequence: TGTGCCAGCAGTGATATGGGTAGCGGGGGTTTGGAGACCCAGTACTTC.

The chain recombines TRBV7-2 with TRBJ2-5; TRBD2 agrees at 12 bases. This CDR3 has 19 residues. Looked up from germline, CDR1 is SGHTA and CDR2 is FQGNSA. The V and J ends lost 5 bases and 2 bases, in that order; junction bases with no gene match: 15. The CDR3 here is CASSMRMKRGLAGQETQYF. The CDR3 bases are TGTGCCAGCAGCATGCGGATGAAGAGGGGACTAGCGGGTCAAGAGACCCAGTACTTC.

This clone was counted only a few times. The V gene is TRBV30, the J gene TRBJ1-4; 10 nucleotides agree with TRBD1. This CDR3 is 14 amino acids long. Germline CDR1 reads GTSNPN; CDR2 reads SVGIG (reference sequence). V gave up 2 bases and J gave up 10 bases; unmatched junction bases: 7. The CDR3 loop is CAWSPGTGDGKLFF. The DNA of the CDR3 is TGTGCCTGGAGTCCAGGGACAGGGGATGGAAAACTGTTTTTT. Supplemented by reference TRBV30 and TRBJ1-4, the full variable domain reads SQTIHQWPATLVQPVGSPLSLECTVEGTSNPNLYWYRQAAGRGLQLLFYSVGIGQISSEVPQNLSASRPQDRQFILSSKKLLLSDSGFYLCAWSPGTGDGKLFFGSGTQLSVL.

The genes are TRBV7-9 and TRBJ1-6; no clear D gene. The CDR3 totals 13 residues. Trimming left V 4 bases short and J 13 bases short, with 14 bases between. Germline CDR1 reads SEHNR; CDR2 reads FQNEAQ (reference sequence). CDR3 sequence (DNA): TGTGCCAGCAGCTCCATTGCTCGGGTCCCCCTCCACTTT. This gives the protein CASSSIARVPLHF. Looking up the rest from reference TRBV7-9 and TRBJ1-6 gives the full variable domain: DTGVSQNPRHKITKRGQNVTFRCDPISEHNRLYWYRQTLGQGPEFLTYFQNEAQLEKSRLLSDRFSAERPKGSFSTLEIQRTEQGDSAMYLCASSSIARVPLHFGNGTRLTVT.

The gene calls are TRBV7-9 and TRBJ1-3; 7 nucleotides match TRBD1. V was pared by 5 bases and J by 0 bases, with 4 bases of the junction left unmatched. The CDR3 loop spans 15 amino acids. The germline gives CDR1 SEHNR, CDR2 FQNEAQ (reference sequence). In nucleotides, the CDR3 is TGTGCCAGCAGCGAAAGACAGGGCTCTGGAAACACCATATATTTT. Encoded protein: CASSERQGSGNTIYF.

The chain employs TRBV10-3 and TRBJ2-5; 10 nucleotides agree with TRBD1. This CDR3 is 14 amino acids long. V shed 4 bases, J shed 5 bases, and the junction held 4 bases outside the gene matches. From germline, CDR1 is ENHRY and CDR2 SYGVKD. The chain's CDR3 is CAISVGQGSETQYF. Written as DNA, the CDR3 is TGTGCCATCAGTGTGGGACAGGGGTCGGAGACCCAGTACTTC.

The CDR3 nucleotides are TGTGCCAGCAGCTTGGATGGGGGGGCCTATGGCTACACCTTC. Translated, it gives CASSLDGGAYGYTF. The chain combines TRBV5-5 with TRBJ1-2; D is possibly TRBD1 (6 bases). The CDR3 is made up of 14 amino acids. Trimming removed 0 bases at V and 4 bases at J, with 10 bases between. Germline assignment: CDR1 SGHKS and CDR2 YYEKEE (reference sequence).

The rearrangement uses TRBV9 and TRBJ2-3; D gene unclear. Germline V gene sequence: CDR1 SGDLS, CDR2 YYNGEE. The V end was cut by 0 bases, the J end by 0 bases, with 8 bases between. CDR3 size: 15 residues. The CDR3 loop reads CASSVVPVSTDTQYF. Written as DNA, the CDR3 is TGTGCCAGCAGCGTAGTTCCGGTCAGCACAGATACGCAGTATTTT. Full variable domain (rest looked up from reference TRBV9 and TRBJ2-3): DSGVTQTPKHLITATGQRVTLRCSPRSGDLSVYWYQQSLDQGLQFLIQYYNGEERAKGNILERFSAQQFPDLHSELNLSSLELGDSALYFCASSVVPVSTDTQYFGPGTRLTVL.

This clone showed up just a few times. The chain links TRBV27 to TRBJ2-3; 9 nucleotides match TRBD2. Germline V gene data show CDR1 as MNHEY and CDR2 as SMNVEV (reference sequence). This CDR3 has 16 amino acids. Trimming removed 4 bases from V and 5 bases from J; junction bases left unmatched: 10. The CDR3 loop is CASSWGAGGVGDTQYF. CDR3 nucleotides: TGTGCCAGCAGTTGGGGCGCGGGAGGGGTCGGAGATACGCAGTATTTT.

The V and J genes are TRBV6-6 and TRBJ2-7, with D tentatively TRBD2 (5 bases). Trimming stripped 6 bases from V and 6 bases from J, with 18 bases between. Germline values: CDR1 MNHNY, CDR2 SVGAGI (reference sequence). The CDR3 runs 14 residues. CDR3 DNA sequence: TGTGCCAGCAGGAGGGCTACGGGTTCTTCCGAGCAGTACTTC. Its translation: CASRRATGSSEQYF.

This chain uses TRBV15 with TRBJ1-2; no clear D. The CDR3 spans 12 residues. Trimming stripped 5 bases from V and 1 base from J, with 5 bases between. Germline lookup yields CDR1 LNHNV and CDR2 YYDKDF (reference sequence). CDR3: CATSPDNYGYTF. CDR3 sequence (DNA): TGTGCCACCAGCCCAGATAACTATGGCTACACCTTC.

V gene TRBV5-4 combines with J gene TRBJ2-7; 7 bases align to TRBD1. The germline V gene encodes CDR1 SGHNT and CDR2 YYREEE (reference sequence). The V and J ends lost 7 bases and 5 bases, in that order; junction bases with no gene match: 18. The CDR3 spans 16 residues. CDR3 loop: CASGLSDRTPAHEQYF. CDR3 bases: TGTGCCAGCGGGCTGTCGGACAGGACGCCGGCCCACGAGCAGTACTTC. The full variable domain, completed using reference TRBV5-4 and TRBJ2-7, is ETGVTQSPTHLIKTRGQQVTLRCSSQSGHNTVSWYQQALGQGPQFIFQYYREEENGRGNFPPRFSGLQFPNYSSELNVNALELDDSALYLCASGLSDRTPAHEQYFGPGTRLTVT.

V and J are TRBV9 and TRBJ2-7; D may be TRBD2 (6 bases). The germline V gene encodes CDR1 SGDLS and CDR2 YYNGEE. Trimming pared 3 bases from V and 3 bases from J, leaving 7 bases between. The CDR3 consists of 12 residues. The DNA of the CDR3 is TGTGCCAGCAGCGCGGGGGACTACGAGCAGTACTTC. It specifies CASSAGDYEQYF.

The chain has TRBV18 and TRBJ2-1, with 7 positions matching TRBD1. The germline CDR1 and CDR2 sequences are KGHSH and LQKENI. Germline trimming cut 5 bases from V and 3 bases from J; bases unmatched to any gene: 4. CDR3 length: 14 residues. The chain's CDR3 is CASSAAGGYNEQFF. The CDR3 DNA sequence: TGTGCCAGCTCAGCGGCAGGGGGCTACAATGAGCAGTTCTTC.

V gene TRBV7-9 combines with J gene TRBJ2-7; the D gene is possibly TRBD2 (5 bases). CDR3 size: 14 residues. With 0 bases removed from V and 5 bases from J, the gap between germline ends came to 11 bases. Germline V CDR1 and CDR2: SEHNR, FQNEAQ (reference sequence). The CDR3 reads CASSLASGLNEQYF. Written as DNA, the CDR3 is TGTGCCAGCAGCTTAGCCTCTGGACTCAACGAGCAGTACTTC.

This clone appeared a few times. This sequence joins TRBV19 and TRBJ1-6, with 7 bases lining up with TRBD1. V lost 7 bases and J lost 8; bases outside the gene matches: 5. CDR3 length: 13 residues. CDR1 is LNHDA, CDR2 SQIVND, per germline (reference sequence). The CDR3 DNA is TGTGCCAGTAAGAGACAGGGAGATTCACCCCTCCACTTT. Protein sequence: CASKRQGDSPLHF.

The chain joins TRBV19 to TRBJ1-6; D perhaps matches TRBD1 (6 bases). Trimming left V 4 bases short and J 6 bases short, with 13 bases between. CDR3 length: 15 amino acids. Germline lookup yields CDR1 LNHDA and CDR2 SQIVND (reference sequence). In DNA form, the CDR3 reads TGTGCCAGTAGTAAAGGAGGGGGAATTAATTCACCCCTCCACTTT. Its protein is CASSKGGGINSPLHF.

The chain carries TRBV7-6 and TRBJ1-1; D call uncertain. The CDR3 runs 14 residues. Germline loops: CDR1 SGHVS, CDR2 FNYEAQ. Trimming left V 5 bases short and J 0 bases short, with 10 bases between. DNA of the CDR3: TGTGCCAGCAGCCCGCGCATGGTGAACACTGAAGCTTTCTTT. The encoded protein is CASSPRMVNTEAFF.

This chain joins TRBV19 and TRBJ2-2, with D unclear. The CDR3 has 12 amino acids. With 4 bases removed from V and 7 bases from J, the gap between germline ends came to 7 bases. The V gene's germline CDR1 is LNHDA and CDR2 SQIVND (reference sequence). CDR3 residues: CASSKVLGELFF. The CDR3 nucleotides are TGTGCCAGTAGTAAGGTGCTCGGGGAGCTGTTTTTT.

The count of this clone is one. This CDR3 is also generated by other DNA sequences in the sample. The chain carries TRBV5-1 and TRBJ1-3; D is ambiguous. Trimming took 0 bases from V and 0 from J, leaving 7 bases between them. This CDR3 has 15 residues. Germline CDR1 SGHRS, CDR2 YFSETQ. CDR3 sequence: CASSLEGSSGNTIYF. The CDR3 DNA sequence: TGCGCCAGCAGCTTGGAAGGAAGCTCTGGAAACACCATATATTTT.

This chain uses TRBV6-6 with TRBJ2-7, with D unresolved. V lost 8 bases to trimming and J lost 7 bases, with 15 bases between them. Per germline, CDR1 MNHNY and CDR2 SVGAGI (reference sequence). The CDR3 totals 12 residues. For the CDR3, the DNA is TGTGCCAGCGGAGACGGGTCCCGGGAGCAGTACTTC. It is translated as CASGDGSREQYF.

Regarding this clone: Other DNA sequences within the sample encode an identical CDR3. The chain employs TRBV5-1 and TRBJ1-1; no clear D gene. Germline CDR1 is SGHRS and CDR2 is YFSETQ. V was clipped by 7 bases and J by 1 base, with 5 bases between them. The CDR3 length is 11 residues. CDR3 protein: CASAGNTEAFF. CDR3 DNA sequence: TGCGCCAGCGCGGGGAACACTGAAGCTTTCTTT.

This chain connects TRBV27 to TRBJ1-6; 7 bases are shared with TRBD1. The germline gives CDR1 MNHEY, CDR2 SMNVEV (reference sequence). With V trimmed by 8 bases and J by 7 bases, 5 bases remained unmatched. This CDR3 spans 13 amino acids. In nucleotides, the CDR3 is TGTGCCAGCGGCCGGGACAGAAATTCACCCCTCCACTTT. As protein: CASGRDRNSPLHF.

V and J are TRBV2 and TRBJ2-3, with D tentatively TRBD1 or TRBD2 (5 bases each). Trimming pared 4 bases from V and 5 bases from J, leaving 16 bases between. Germline loops: CDR1 SNHLY, CDR2 FYNNEI. The CDR3 has 15 residues. DNA for the CDR3: TGTGCCAGCAGTGTAACCGGGACCCTAGGAGATACGCAGTATTTT. This translates into CASSVTGTLGDTQYF.

V gene TRBV4-3 combines with J gene TRBJ2-1; 9 bases are a match to TRBD2. CDR1 is LGHNA and CDR2 is YSLEER in the germline V gene. The CDR3 runs 17 residues. With 0 bases clipped from V and 4 bases from J, the junction kept 7 bases outside the gene matches. The CDR3 coding sequence is TGCGCCAGCAGCCAAGATTGGGCGACTAGCGGTTACAATGAGCAGTTCTTC. This codes for CASSQDWATSGYNEQFF.

The CDR3, as DNA: TGTGCCAGCAGCCTTGACCAATACGAGCAGTACTTC. Translating gives CASSLDQYEQYF. The chain uses TRBV2 and TRBJ2-5; no definite D call. The J call may be mistaken, given a closer DNA end match to TRBJ2-7. The CDR3 runs to 12 residues. Germline V gene data show CDR1 as SNHLY and CDR2 as FYNNEI.

This clone has just a few counts. This sequence joins TRBV15 and TRBJ1-6; D is perhaps TRBD1 (6 bases). The CDR3 sequence is 15 residues long. V was clipped by 1 base and J by 7 bases, with 11 bases between them. Germline V gives CDR1 LNHNV, CDR2 YYDKDF (reference sequence). CDR3 coding DNA: TGTGCCACCAGCAGAGCAGTAGGGGGGAATTCACCCCTCCACTTT. Protein: CATSRAVGGNSPLHF.

The chain employs TRBV10-1 and TRBJ2-1; D is possibly TRBD2 (5 bases). This CDR3 has 15 amino acids. The V gene lost 0 bases and the J gene lost 3 bases, with 9 bases spanning the gap. The germline gives CDR1 WNHNN, CDR2 SYGVQD (reference sequence). CDR3 in amino acids: CASSESIGVYNEQFF. The CDR3 nucleotides read TGCGCCAGCAGTGAGTCGATCGGGGTCTACAATGAGCAGTTCTTC.

In this sample, this clone turned up a few times. The V and J genes are TRBV5-6 and TRBJ2-1, with D unresolved. Germline CDR1 and CDR2: SGHDT and YYEEEE. The CDR3 totals 16 residues. Trimming stripped 2 bases from V and 2 bases from J, with 14 bases between. The CDR3 here is CASSFGGVTTYNEQFF. CDR3 DNA sequence: TGTGCCAGCAGCTTTGGCGGTGTAACGACCTACAATGAGCAGTTCTTC.

The chain uses TRBV7-3 and TRBJ1-2; 8 nucleotides line up with TRBD1. Germline V gives CDR1 SGHTA, CDR2 FQGTGA. V trimming: 1 base; J trimming: 7 bases; junction bases outside the gene matches: 2. This CDR3 region has 13 residues. Here the CDR3 DNA reads TGTGCCAGCAGCTTAAGGGACAGGAGTGGCTACACCTTC. Its protein is CASSLRDRSGYTF.